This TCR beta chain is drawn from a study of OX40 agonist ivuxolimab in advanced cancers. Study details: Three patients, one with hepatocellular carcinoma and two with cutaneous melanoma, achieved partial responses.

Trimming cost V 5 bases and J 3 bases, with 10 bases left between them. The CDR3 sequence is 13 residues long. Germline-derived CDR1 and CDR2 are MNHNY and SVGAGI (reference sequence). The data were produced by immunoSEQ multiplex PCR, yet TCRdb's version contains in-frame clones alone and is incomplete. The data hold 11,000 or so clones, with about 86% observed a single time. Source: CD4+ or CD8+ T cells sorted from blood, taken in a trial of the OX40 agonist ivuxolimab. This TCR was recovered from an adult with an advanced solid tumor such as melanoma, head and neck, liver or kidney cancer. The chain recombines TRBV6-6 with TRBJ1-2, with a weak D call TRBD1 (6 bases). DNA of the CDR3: TGTGCCAGCAGTGGGGGCTGGGACTATGGCTACACCTTC. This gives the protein CASSGGWDYGYTF.